These 29 T cell receptor beta chains were all obtained from the same sample, sequenced in a study of blood T cell repertoires in COVID-19. The assay was immunoSEQ multiplex PCR, and TCRdb's table has in-frame clones only and misses some. The sample has around 160,000 clones, less than 90% seen once. Input material: PBMCs or T cells enriched from blood (not recorded which). These receptor sequences come from a woman in her 50s who had been exposed to COVID-19.

The rearrangement links TRBV18 to TRBJ2-2; D gene uncertain. V was trimmed by 3 bases and J by 4 bases, leaving 3 bases between them. The CDR3 has 12 residues. The germline gives CDR1 KGHSH, CDR2 LQKENI. The CDR3 loop is CASSPITGELFF. DNA for the CDR3: TGTGCCAGCTCACCCATCACCGGGGAGCTGTTTTTT. The full variable domain, its missing parts supplied by reference TRBV18 and TRBJ2-2, is NAGVMQNPRHLVRRRGQEARLRCSPMKGHSHVYWYRQLPEEGLKFMVYLQKENIIDESGMPKERFSAEFPKEGPSILRIQQVVRGDSAAYFCASSPITGELFFGEGSRLTVL.

The chain links TRBV3-1 (or the pseudogene TRBV3-2) to TRBJ2-5, with 8 bases fitting TRBD2. J was trimmed by 5 bases and V by 3 bases; bases with no gene match: 5. Germline V CDR1 and CDR2: LGHDT, YNNKEL (reference sequence). This CDR3 region has 14 residues. Here the CDR3 reads CASSHGGARETQYF. DNA of the CDR3: TGTGCCAGCAGCCACGGGGGGGCCCGGGAGACCCAGTACTTC.

The V call is TRBV11-2, the J call TRBJ1-5; 7 bases fit TRBD1. The CDR3 consists of 14 residues. Germline lookup yields CDR1 SGHAT and CDR2 FQNNGV. The ends lost 4 bases at V and 4 bases at J; junction bases unmatched: 4. CDR3 region: CASSYGTVNQPQHF. In DNA form, the CDR3 reads TGTGCCAGCAGCTACGGGACAGTTAATCAGCCCCAGCATTTT.

The rearrangement links TRBV5-8 to TRBJ1-1; unclear D gene. The V end lost 0 bases, the J end lost 1 base, and 10 bases lay between the germline ends. This CDR3 is 15 amino acids long. Germline assignment: CDR1 SGHTS and CDR2 YDEGEE. The CDR3 reads CASSLGAIGNTEAFF. DNA for the CDR3: TGTGCCAGCAGCTTGGGGGCCATCGGGAACACTGAAGCTTTCTTT.

This chain joins TRBV6-2 or TRBV6-3 and TRBJ2-1, with TRBD2 identical over 14 bases. The CDR3 contains 15 residues. Germline lookup yields CDR1 MNHEY and CDR2 SVGEGT. Trimming cost V 2 bases and J 15 bases; bases outside gene matches: 9. CDR3 protein: CASSYGTSGGRRGFF. The DNA of the CDR3 is TGTGCCAGCAGTTACGGGACTAGCGGGGGCCGACGGGGGTTCTTC.

The gene calls are TRBV19 and TRBJ1-2; 7 nucleotides agree with TRBD1. The V gene's germline CDR1 is LNHDA and CDR2 SQIVND (reference sequence). The CDR3 consists of 16 residues. Germline trimming cut 3 bases from V and 0 bases from J; bases unmatched to any gene: 7. Here the CDR3 DNA reads TGTGCCAGTAGTATCCGGCAGGGGGTGGCTAACTATGGCTACACCTTC. Amino acids: CASSIRQGVANYGYTF.

The V and J genes are TRBV6-5 and TRBJ1-5; D is perhaps TRBD1 (6 bases). CDR1 is MNHEY, CDR2 SVGAGI, per germline. Trimming left V 7 bases short and J 6 bases short, with 13 bases between. This CDR3 comprises 13 residues. The CDR3 loop is CASTEGGFQPQHF. For the CDR3, the DNA is TGTGCCAGCACGGAAGGGGGTTTTCAGCCCCAGCATTTT.

The chain couples TRBV7-2 to TRBJ2-7; D remains ambiguous. The V end lost 2 bases, the J end lost 1 base, and 9 bases lay between the germline ends. The CDR3 totals 14 residues. CDR1 is SGHTA, CDR2 FQGNSA, per germline. The CDR3 DNA is TGTGCCAGCAGCTTATATCCGGGTTCCTACGAGCAGTACTTC. Its translation is CASSLYPGSYEQYF.

This clone appeared once. The gene calls are TRBV28 and TRBJ2-2, with TRBD2 as a possible D gene (5 bases). CDR3 size: 16 residues. V dropped 5 bases and J dropped 3 bases, with 16 bases sitting between them. CDR1 and CDR2 (germline): MDHEN, SYDVKM. In DNA form, the CDR3 reads TGTGCCAGCAGTATCGGCGCGGGCAGGTACACCGGGGAGCTGTTTTTT. Its translation: CASSIGAGRYTGELFF.

The chain employs TRBV15 and TRBJ1-5; TRBD1 is a possible D gene (6 bases). The CDR3 is made up of 14 amino acids. Germline CDR1 reads LNHNV; CDR2 reads YYDKDF (reference sequence). V lost 4 bases to trimming and J lost 3 bases, with 10 bases between them. CDR3 DNA sequence: TGTGCCACCAGCATTGGGGGCCTCAATCAGCCCCAGCATTTT. Its protein is CATSIGGLNQPQHF.

V is TRBV15 and J is TRBJ1-2; maybe TRBD1 (5 bases). V lost 0 bases, J lost 6 bases, and 17 bases lay in between. Looked up from germline, CDR1 is LNHNV and CDR2 is YYDKDF (reference sequence). CDR3 length: 16 amino acids. The CDR3 here is CATSRDLGQGGNGYTF. The CDR3 region has the DNA TGTGCCACCAGCAGAGACCTGGGGCAGGGAGGCAATGGCTACACCTTC. The full variable domain, its missing parts supplied by reference TRBV15 and TRBJ1-2, is DAMVIQNPRYQVTQFGKPVTLSCSQTLNHNVMYWYQQKSSQAPKLLFHYYDKDFNNEADTPDNFQSRRPNTSFCFLDIRSPGLGDTAMYLCATSRDLGQGGNGYTFGSGTRLTVV.

CDR3 bases: TGTGCCACCCGGTTTGAGTATAGCAATCAGCCCCAGCATTTT. Protein: CATRFEYSNQPQHF. The chain couples TRBV7-9 to TRBJ1-5; D gene uncertain. V was pared by 10 bases and J by 0 bases, with 13 bases between. Germline CDR1 reads SEHNR; CDR2 reads FQNEAQ (reference sequence). CDR3 length equals 14 residues.

This clone was counted only a few times. V and J are TRBV9 and TRBJ2-7; 10 nucleotides line up with TRBD1. The junction had 5 bases not matched to a gene; V was cut back by 0 bases and J by 2 bases. Germline V gene data show CDR1 as SGDLS and CDR2 as YYNGEE. This CDR3 contains 16 residues. CDR3 DNA: TGTGCCAGCAGCGTAGGAGTTGGACAGGGGGCCTACGAGCAGTACTTC. Encoded protein: CASSVGVGQGAYEQYF.

The chain is built from TRBV27 and TRBJ1-1; 9 bases align to TRBD1. The CDR3 loop spans 14 amino acids. Germline CDR1 reads MNHEY; CDR2 reads SMNVEV (reference sequence). V lost 5 bases and J lost 2; bases outside the gene matches: 3. The CDR3 region has the DNA TGTGCCAGCAGTCGGGGACAGGGTAACACTGAAGCTTTCTTT. Translation: CASSRGQGNTEAFF.

A single count supports this clone. The chain recombines TRBV21-1 with TRBJ1-2. TRBV21-1 is designated a pseudogene. The CDR3 extends over 15 amino acids. The CDR3 loop is CASSKRSGHLHGYTF. The CDR3 nucleotides read TGTGCCAGCAGCAAACGAAGCGGCCACCTGCATGGCTACACCTTC.

The V call is TRBV7-9, the J call TRBJ2-1, with unresolved D. V lost 5 bases and J 6 bases, leaving 14 bases between the germline ends. The CDR3 has 14 residues. Germline CDR1 is SEHNR and CDR2 is FQNEAQ (reference sequence). The CDR3 sequence: CASSTDPRVNEQFF. Here the CDR3 DNA reads TGTGCCAGCAGCACCGATCCCCGGGTCAATGAGCAGTTCTTC.

The chain has TRBV12-3 or TRBV12-4 and TRBJ2-3, with no clear D. Deletions cut 8 bases from V and 6 bases from J, with 9 bases between. This CDR3 is built from 11 residues. This chain's CDR3 is CASPIGDTQYF. The CDR3 nucleotides are TGTGCCAGCCCGATCGGGGATACGCAGTATTTT.

Note on this clone: Its ends do not fully match the called genes, so a read error is possible. The chain uses TRBV7-7 and TRBJ2-5; a possible D gene is TRBD1 (5 bases). In germline, CDR1 is SSHAT, CDR2 FNYEAQ (reference sequence). The length of the CDR3 is 15 residues. CDR3 nucleotide sequence: TGTGCTAGCAGCTTAGGAAGAGGTGACAGAGAGACCCAGTACTTC. Protein product: CASSLGRGDRETQYF. The whole variable domain, remainder taken from reference TRBV7-7 and TRBJ2-5, is GAGVSQSPRYKVTKRGQDVTLRCDPISSHATLYWYQQALGQGPEFLTYFNYEAQPDKSGLPSDRFSAERPEGSISTLTIQRTEQRDSAMYRCASSLGRGDRETQYFGPGTRLLVL.

This chain links TRBV11-2 with TRBJ2-7, with D perhaps TRBD2 (5 bases). The CDR3 runs to 13 residues. Per the germline V gene, CDR1 is SGHAT and CDR2 is FQNNGV. The V end lost 2 bases, the J end lost 2 bases, and 7 bases lay between the germline ends. The CDR3 bases are TGTGCCAGCAGCTTATTCGGGGCCTACGAGCAGTACTTC. As protein: CASSLFGAYEQYF. Drawing the rest from reference TRBV11-2 and TRBJ2-7, the complete variable domain is EAGVAQSPRYKIIEKRQSVAFWCNPISGHATLYWYQQILGQGPKLLIQFQNNGVVDDSQLPKDRFSAERLKGVDSTLKIQPAKLEDSAVYLCASSLFGAYEQYFGPGTRLTVT.

For the CDR3, the DNA is TGTGCCATCACGGTAGGGGGCGAGCAGTACTTC. Translated: CAITVGGEQYF. The chain recombines TRBV10-3 with TRBJ2-7; possible D gene TRBD1, 6 bases. Trimming left V 7 bases short and J 6 bases short, with 10 bases between. Germline CDR1 is ENHRY and CDR2 is SYGVKD. This CDR3 comprises 11 residues.

The rearrangement joins TRBV19 to TRBJ1-5; D is unresolved. Trimming removed 0 bases from V and 10 bases from J, with 13 bases in between. Germline CDR1 and CDR2: LNHDA and SQIVND (reference sequence). This CDR3 comprises 14 residues. The CDR3 here is CASSIDRSWPPQHF. In nucleotides, the CDR3 is TGTGCCAGTAGTATAGATAGGAGTTGGCCCCCCCAGCATTTT.

The chain links TRBV7-3 to TRBJ2-1; 10 nucleotides line up with TRBD1. The CDR3 extends over 16 amino acids. V gave up 4 bases and J gave up 2 bases; unmatched junction bases: 5. Germline V gene sequence: CDR1 SGHTA, CDR2 FQGTGA. CDR3 nucleotide sequence: TGTGCCAGCAGCTCAAGACAGGGGGCAACCTACAATGAGCAGTTCTTC. It translates to CASSSRQGATYNEQFF.

The V call is TRBV7-2, the J call TRBJ1-2, with 7 bases aligning to TRBD1. With 1 base clipped from V and 2 bases from J, the junction kept 7 bases outside the gene matches. The CDR3 covers 16 residues. Germline V gives CDR1 SGHTA, CDR2 FQGNSA. CDR3 DNA: TGTGCCAGCAGCTTAGGGAGGACAGGATTAAACTATGGCTACACCTTC. This codes for CASSLGRTGLNYGYTF.

V usage is TRBV4-1 and J usage is TRBJ2-3; 8 bases fit TRBD1. The V segment lost 5 bases and the J segment 4 bases; nucleotides outside the gene matches: 8. This CDR3 region has 15 residues. CDR1 and CDR2 from the germline V gene are MGHRA and YSYEKL. DNA for the CDR3: TGCGCCAGCAGCACACCGGACAGGGTGGCAGATACGCAGTATTTT. The encoded protein is CASSTPDRVADTQYF.

This clone was counted a few times. This chain joins TRBV5-4 and TRBJ1-2; TRBD1 is a possible D gene (6 bases). The CDR3 spans 14 residues. The germline V and J ends were trimmed by 4 bases and 4 bases, with 14 bases remaining between them. In germline, CDR1 is SGHNT, CDR2 YYREEE (reference sequence). CDR3 nucleotides: TGTGCCAGCAGCCAAACAGGGTTTGGCTATGGCTACACCTTC. This encodes CASSQTGFGYGYTF.

V usage is TRBV27 and J usage is TRBJ2-7; no clear D gene. This CDR3 region has 16 residues. CDR1 is MNHEY, CDR2 SMNVEV, per germline (reference sequence). The ends were cut back, 0 bases at V and 2 bases at J, with 14 bases in the middle. CDR3 bases: TGTGCCAGCAGTTTATCGTACCGACTCGTCCCCTACGAGCAGTACTTC. Amino acids: CASSLSYRLVPYEQYF.

V gene TRBV19 combines with J gene TRBJ2-7; 7 nucleotides agree with TRBD1. The V and J ends lost 6 bases and 7 bases, in that order; junction bases with no gene match: 12. Germline CDR1 is LNHDA and CDR2 is SQIVND (reference sequence). The CDR3 contains 14 residues. The CDR3 region has the DNA TGTGCCAGTAGGGACAGGAAGGGGGCGCGGGAGCAGTACTTC. Protein product: CASRDRKGAREQYF.

The chain is built from TRBV5-1 and TRBJ2-1, with TRBD2 identical over 13 bases. The CDR3 covers 17 residues. The V and J ends lost 4 bases and 5 bases, in that order; junction bases with no gene match: 9. CDR1 and CDR2 (germline): SGHRS, YFSETQ. DNA of the CDR3: TGCGCCAGCAGCCGGATACTAGCGGGAGGGCCGAACAATGAGCAGTTCTTC. It yields the protein CASSRILAGGPNNEQFF.

V is TRBV6-4 and J is TRBJ2-2; D is unclear. The length of the CDR3 is 14 residues. Germline V gene lookup returns CDR1 MRHNA and CDR2 SNTAGT. V lost 0 bases, J lost 5 bases, and 7 bases lay in between. The DNA for the CDR3 is TGTGCCAGCAGTGACTCGGTAGATACCGGGGAGCTGTTTTTT. Amino acid sequence: CASSDSVDTGELFF.